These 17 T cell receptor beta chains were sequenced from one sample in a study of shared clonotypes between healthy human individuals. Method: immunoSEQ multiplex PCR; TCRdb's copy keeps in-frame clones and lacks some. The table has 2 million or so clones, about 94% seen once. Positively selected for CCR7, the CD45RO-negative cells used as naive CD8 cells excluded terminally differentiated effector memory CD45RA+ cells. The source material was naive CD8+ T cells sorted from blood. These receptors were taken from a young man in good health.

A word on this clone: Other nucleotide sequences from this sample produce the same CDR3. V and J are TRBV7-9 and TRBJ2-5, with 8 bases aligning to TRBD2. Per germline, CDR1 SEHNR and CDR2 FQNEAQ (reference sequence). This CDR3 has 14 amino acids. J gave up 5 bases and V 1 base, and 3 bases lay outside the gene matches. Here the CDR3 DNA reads TGTGCCAGCAGCTTAGGGGGACTAGGGGAGACCCAGTACTTC. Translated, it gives CASSLGGLGETQYF.

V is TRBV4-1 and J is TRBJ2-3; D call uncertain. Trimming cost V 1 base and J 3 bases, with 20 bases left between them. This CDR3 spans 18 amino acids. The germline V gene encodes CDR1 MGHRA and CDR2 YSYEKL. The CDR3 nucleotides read TGCGCCAGCAGCCAAGTCTCTAACAGACGTCAGGAAACAGATACGCAGTATTTT. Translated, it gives CASSQVSNRRQETDTQYF.

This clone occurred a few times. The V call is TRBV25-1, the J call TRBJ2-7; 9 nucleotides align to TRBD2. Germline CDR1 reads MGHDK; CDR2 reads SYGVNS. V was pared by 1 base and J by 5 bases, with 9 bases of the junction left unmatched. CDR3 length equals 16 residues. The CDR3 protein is CASSELWREGLNEQYF. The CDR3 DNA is TGTGCCAGCAGTGAATTGTGGCGGGAGGGCCTCAACGAGCAGTACTTC.

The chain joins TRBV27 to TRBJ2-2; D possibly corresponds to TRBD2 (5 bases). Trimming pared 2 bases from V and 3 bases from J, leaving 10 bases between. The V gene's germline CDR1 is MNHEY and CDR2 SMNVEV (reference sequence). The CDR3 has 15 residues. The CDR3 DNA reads TGTGCCAGCAGTTTAGTCTCTAGCTACACCGGGGAGCTGTTTTTT. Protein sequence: CASSLVSSYTGELFF.

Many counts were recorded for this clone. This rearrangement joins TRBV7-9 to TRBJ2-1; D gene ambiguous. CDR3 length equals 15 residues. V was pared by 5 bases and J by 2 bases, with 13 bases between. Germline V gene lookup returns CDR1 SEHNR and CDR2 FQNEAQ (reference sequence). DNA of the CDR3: TGTGCCAGCAGCGGGAAACGAGTCGCCTACAATGAGCAGTTCTTC. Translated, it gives CASSGKRVAYNEQFF.

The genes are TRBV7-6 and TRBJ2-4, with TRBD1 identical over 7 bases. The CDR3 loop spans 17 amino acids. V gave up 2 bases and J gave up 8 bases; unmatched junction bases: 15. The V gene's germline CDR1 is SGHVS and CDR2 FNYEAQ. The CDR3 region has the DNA TGTGCCAGCAGCTTAAAAGTAGTAAGGGGGCCGCCAGACATTCAGTACTTC. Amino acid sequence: CASSLKVVRGPPDIQYF.

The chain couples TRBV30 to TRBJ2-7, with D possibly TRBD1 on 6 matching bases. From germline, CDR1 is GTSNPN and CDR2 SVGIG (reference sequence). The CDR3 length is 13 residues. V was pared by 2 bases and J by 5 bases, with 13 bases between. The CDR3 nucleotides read TGTGCCTGGAGTCGGGACATAGGCCACGAGCAGTACTTC. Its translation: CAWSRDIGHEQYF.

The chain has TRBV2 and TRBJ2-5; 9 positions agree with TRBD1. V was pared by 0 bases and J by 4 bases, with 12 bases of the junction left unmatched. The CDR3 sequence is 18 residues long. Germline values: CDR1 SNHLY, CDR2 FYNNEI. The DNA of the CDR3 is TGTGCCAGCAGTGAAGCGCTTCTTGACAGGGGGGCCGGAGAGACCCAGTACTTC. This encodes CASSEALLDRGAGETQYF.

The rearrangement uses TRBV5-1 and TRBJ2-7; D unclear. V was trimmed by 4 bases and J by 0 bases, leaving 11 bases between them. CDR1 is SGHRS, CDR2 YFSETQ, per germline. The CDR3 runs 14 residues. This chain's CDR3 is CASSVAVASYEQYF. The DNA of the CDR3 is TGCGCCAGCAGCGTGGCCGTAGCCTCCTACGAGCAGTACTTC.

This chain's CDR3 is CAISLDWRDEQFF. The CDR3 DNA sequence: TGTGCCATCAGTTTAGATTGGCGCGATGAGCAGTTCTTC. This chain connects TRBV10-3 to TRBJ2-1; D unresolved. The CDR3 is made up of 13 amino acids. Trimming left V 5 bases short and J 8 bases short, with 13 bases between. Germline V gene data show CDR1 as ENHRY and CDR2 as SYGVKD.

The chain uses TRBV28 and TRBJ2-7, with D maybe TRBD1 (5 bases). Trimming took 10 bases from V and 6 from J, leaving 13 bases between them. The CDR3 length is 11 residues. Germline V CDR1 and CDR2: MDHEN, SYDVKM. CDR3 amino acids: CATLRVPEQYF. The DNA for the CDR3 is TGTGCCACCCTCAGGGTCCCCGAGCAGTACTTC.

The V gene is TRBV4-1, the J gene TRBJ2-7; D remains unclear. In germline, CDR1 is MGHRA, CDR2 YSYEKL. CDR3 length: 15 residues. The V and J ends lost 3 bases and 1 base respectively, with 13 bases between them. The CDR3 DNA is TGCGCCAGCAGCCACGTTGATAGCTCTTCCTACGAGCAGTACTTC. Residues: CASSHVDSSSYEQYF.

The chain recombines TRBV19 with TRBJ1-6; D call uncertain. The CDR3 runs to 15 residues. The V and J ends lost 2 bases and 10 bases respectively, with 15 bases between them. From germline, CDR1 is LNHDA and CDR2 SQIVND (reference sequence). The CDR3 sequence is CASSIQSGYESPLHF. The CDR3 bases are TGTGCCAGTAGTATACAATCGGGTTACGAATCACCCCTCCACTTT.

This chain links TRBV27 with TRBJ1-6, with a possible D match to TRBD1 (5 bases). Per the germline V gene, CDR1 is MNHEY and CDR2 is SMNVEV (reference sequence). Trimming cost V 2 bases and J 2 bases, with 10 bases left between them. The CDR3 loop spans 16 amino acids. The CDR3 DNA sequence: TGTGCCAGCAGTTTAGGGGGGGGAACCTATAATTCACCCCTCCACTTT. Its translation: CASSLGGGTYNSPLHF.

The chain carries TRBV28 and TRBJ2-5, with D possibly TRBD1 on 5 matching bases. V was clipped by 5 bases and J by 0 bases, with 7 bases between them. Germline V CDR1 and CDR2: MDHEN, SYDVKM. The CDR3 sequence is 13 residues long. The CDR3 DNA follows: TGTGCCAGCAGTGAGGACAACCAAGAGACCCAGTACTTC. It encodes CASSEDNQETQYF.

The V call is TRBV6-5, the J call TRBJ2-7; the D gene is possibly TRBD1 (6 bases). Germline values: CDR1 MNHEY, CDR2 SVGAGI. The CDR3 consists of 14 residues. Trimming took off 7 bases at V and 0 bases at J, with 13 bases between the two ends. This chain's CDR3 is CASTTDRTSYEQYF. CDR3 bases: TGTGCCAGCACCACGGACAGAACCTCCTACGAGCAGTACTTC.

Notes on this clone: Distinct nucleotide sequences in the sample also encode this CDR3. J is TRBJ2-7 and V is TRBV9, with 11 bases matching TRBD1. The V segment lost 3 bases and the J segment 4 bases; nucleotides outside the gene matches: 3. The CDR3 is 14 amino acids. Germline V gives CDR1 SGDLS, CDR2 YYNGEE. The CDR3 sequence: CASSEGTGGYEQYF. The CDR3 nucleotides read TGTGCCAGCAGCGAAGGGACAGGGGGGTACGAGCAGTACTTC.